This T cell receptor (beta chain) was obtained from a study of blood T cells in healthy people across ages. The CDR3 spans 14 residues. Germline-derived CDR1 and CDR2 are SEHNR and FQNEAQ (reference sequence). V lost 5 bases to trimming and J lost 6 bases, with 16 bases between them. Alongside a J-beta primer mix, a sample-barcoded 5' primer served in a second PCR lasting about 7 to 12 cycles. A minimum of 2.5 million CDR3-containing paired-end reads was obtained for each sample. TCRdb re-derived calls from the 5' RACE reads in MiXCR, one entry per CDR3 protein. The sample lists more than 500,000 distinct CDR3 sequences, roughly a quarter occurring once. This clonotype showed up just a few times. For every donor, a draw yielded around 10 milliliters of peripheral blood. Total RNA was extracted at no less than 6 micrograms per sample. The same sample was also studied in work on T cells of mothers and their children.

The sample comprised blood. J is TRBJ1-2 and V is TRBV7-9; D is perhaps TRBD1 (6 bases). The sequence was obtained from a boy aged 2 to 10 in good health. CDR3 sequence (DNA): TGTGCCAGCAGCGTAACAGGGTTGGGGAATGGCTACACCTTC. Its protein is CASSVTGLGNGYTF.